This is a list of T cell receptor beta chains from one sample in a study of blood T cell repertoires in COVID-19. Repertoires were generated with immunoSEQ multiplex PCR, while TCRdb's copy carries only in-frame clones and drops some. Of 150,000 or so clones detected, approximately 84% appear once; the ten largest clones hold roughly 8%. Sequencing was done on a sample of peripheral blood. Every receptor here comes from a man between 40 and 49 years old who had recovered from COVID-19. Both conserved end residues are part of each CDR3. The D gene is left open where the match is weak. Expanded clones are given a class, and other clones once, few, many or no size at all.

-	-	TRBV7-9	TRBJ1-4	TGTGCCAGCAGCGGCGACCGACTTTTAGGTGAAAAACTGTTTTTT	CASSGDRLLGEKLFF
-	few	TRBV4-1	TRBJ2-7	TGCGCCAGCAGCCAAGAGGGCCAGGGCAGGGGATACTCCTACGAGCAGTACTTC	CASSQEGQGRGYSYEQYF
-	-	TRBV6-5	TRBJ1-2	TGTGCCAGCATTAAGTCGGGGAGCTATGGCTACACCTTC	CASIKSGSYGYTF
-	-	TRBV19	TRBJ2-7	TGTGCCAGTAGTAACCCGCTATTCTACGAGCAGTACTTC	CASSNPLFYEQYF
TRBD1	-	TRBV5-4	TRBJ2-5	TGTGCCAGCAGCGTAAGACAGGGGGCCCAAGAGACCCAGTACTTC	CASSVRQGAQETQYF
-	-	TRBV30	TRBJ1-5	TGTGCCTGGAGTTCAGGGGTCGACCAGCCCCAGCATTTT	CAWSSGVDQPQHF
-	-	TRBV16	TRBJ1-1	TGTGCCAGCAGCCAATCCCAGGGCATGAACACTGAAGCTTTCTTT	CASSQSQGMNTEAFF
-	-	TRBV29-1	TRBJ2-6	TGCAGCGTTGAGAGCTCTGGGGCCAACGTCCTGACTTTC	CSVESSGANVLTF
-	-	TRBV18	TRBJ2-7	TGTGCCAGCTCACCACCGGGACAAGACGAGCAGTACTTC	CASSPPGQDEQYF
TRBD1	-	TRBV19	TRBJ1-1	TGTGCCAGTAACCGGGACAGGAACACTGAAGCTTTCTTT	CASNRDRNTEAFF
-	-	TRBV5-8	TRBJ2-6	TGTGCCAGCAGCTTGTTTCGCGGAGCTGGGGCCAACGTCCTGATTTTC	CASSLFRGAGANVLIF
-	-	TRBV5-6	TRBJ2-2	TGTGCCAGCAGCCAGGGCACTGACGGGGAGCTGTTTTTT	CASSQGTDGELFF
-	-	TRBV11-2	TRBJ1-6	TGTGCCAGCAGCCCAGGACAGCATAATTCACCCCTCCACTTT	CASSPGQHNSPLHF
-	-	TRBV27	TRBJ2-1	TGTGCCAGCAGGATCGACCCTAGTACTGAGCAGTTCTTC	CASRIDPSTEQFF
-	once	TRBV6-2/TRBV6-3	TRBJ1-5	TGTGCCAGCAGCCTCGCCGAGGGTGGACAGCCCCAGCATTTT	CASSLAEGGQPQHF
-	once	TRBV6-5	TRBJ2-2	TGTGCCAGCAGGAATACAGGAGCCGGGGAGCTGTTTTTT	CASRNTGAGELFF
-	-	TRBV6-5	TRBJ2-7	TGTGCCAGCAGTTACTCGCAGGCCGGCGAGCAGTACTTC	CASSYSQAGEQYF
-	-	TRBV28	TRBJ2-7	TGTGCCAGCAGTCCCTGGGCAGGCGAGCAGTACTTC	CASSPWAGEQYF
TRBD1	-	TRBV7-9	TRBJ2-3	TGTGCCAGCAGCCATAGGACAGGTCAAAGCACAGATACGCAGTATTTT	CASSHRTGQSTDTQYF
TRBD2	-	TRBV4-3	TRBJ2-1	TGCGCCAGCAGCCACCCCCCTGGGGGGGACTACAATGAGCAGTTCTTC	CASSHPPGGDYNEQFF
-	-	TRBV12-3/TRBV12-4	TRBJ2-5	TGTGCCAGCAGTTTATTCGGGACCCAGTACTTC	CASSLFGTQYF
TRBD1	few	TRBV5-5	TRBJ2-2	TGTGCCAGCAGACCAGGGACAGGGGTGGCCGGGGAGCTGTTTTTT	CASRPGTGVAGELFF
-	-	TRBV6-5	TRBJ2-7	TGTGCCAGCAGCCTAGGGGCCACAGGGATCTACGAGCAGTACTTC	CASSLGATGIYEQYF
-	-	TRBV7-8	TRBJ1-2	TGTGCCAGCAGCCCCCGGGGTGAGGGCTACACCTTC	CASSPRGEGYTF
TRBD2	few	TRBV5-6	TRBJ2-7	TGTGCCAGCAGTCCGGGGAGGACTAGCGGGGTAAGGAGCTCCTACGAGCAGTACTTC	CASSPGRTSGVRSSYEQYF
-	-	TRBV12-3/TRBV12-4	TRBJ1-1	TGTGCCAGCAGTTTCCAAATGACTGAAGCTTTCTTT	CASSFQMTEAFF
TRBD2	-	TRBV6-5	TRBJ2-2	TGTGCCAGCAGTTCTGCCCTAGCGGGCGGCGGGGAGCTGTTTTTT	CASSSALAGGGELFF
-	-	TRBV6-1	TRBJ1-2	TGTGCCAGCAGTTTCCAGGGGCCGTCTGGGGGTGGCTACACCTTC	CASSFQGPSGGGYTF
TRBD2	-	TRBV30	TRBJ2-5	TGTGCCTGGACTAGCGGGGGGGCCCCAGAGACCCAGTACTTC	CAWTSGGAPETQYF
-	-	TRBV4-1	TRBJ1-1	TGCGCCAGCAGCCATCCTGGAGGTGAAACTGAAGCTTTCTTT	CASSHPGGETEAFF
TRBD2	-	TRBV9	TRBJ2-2	TGTGCCAGCAGCGCCAGCGGGGGACAACACCGGGAGCTGTTTTTT	CASSASGGQHRELFF
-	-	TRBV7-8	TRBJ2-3	TGTGCCAGCAGCTTAGAAGTGCGGGGTGGAGGGACAGATACGCAGTATTTT	CASSLEVRGGGTDTQYF
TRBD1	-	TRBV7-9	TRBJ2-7	TGTGCCAGCAGCCCCCGGGGACAGGGGGCCTACGAGCAGTACTTC	CASSPRGQGAYEQYF
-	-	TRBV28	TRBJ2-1	TGTGCCAGCAGTTTGTACACCCTTAATGAGCAGTTCTTC	CASSLYTLNEQFF
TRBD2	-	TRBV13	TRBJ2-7	TGTGCCAGCAGCTTACCTAGCGGGGGTATCCACGAGCAGTACTTC	CASSLPSGGIHEQYF
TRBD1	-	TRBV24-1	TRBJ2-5	TGTGCCATCGGACAGGGTGCACAAGAGACCCAGTACTTC	CAIGQGAQETQYF
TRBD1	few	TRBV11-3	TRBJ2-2	TGTGCCAGCAGCCGCGTAGGGGGCATCACCGGGGAGCTGTTTTTT	CASSRVGGITGELFF
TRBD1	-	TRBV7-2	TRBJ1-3	TGTGCCAGCAGCCCGGACAGGGCAATAGGAAACACCATATATTTT	CASSPDRAIGNTIYF
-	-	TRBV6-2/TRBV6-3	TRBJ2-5	TGTGCCAGCAGTTACCAGGCGGAGACCCAGTACTTC	CASSYQAETQYF
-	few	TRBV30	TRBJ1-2	TGTGCCTGGAATCCTCCAGGCGTTGACTATGGCTACACCTTC	CAWNPPGVDYGYTF
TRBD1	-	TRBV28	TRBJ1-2	TGTGCCAGCAGATCAGGGGGGACTTATGGCTATACCTTC	CASRSGGTYGYTF
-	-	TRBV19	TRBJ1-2	TGTGCCAGTAGTATAGGGTGGGGCGCAGGTGGCTACACCTTC	CASSIGWGAGGYTF
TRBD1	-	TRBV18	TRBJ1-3	TGTGCCAGCTCATCAGACAGGGGCCGAAACACCATATATTTT	CASSSDRGRNTIYF
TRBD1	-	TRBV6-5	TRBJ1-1	TGTGCCAGCACCCTTGCCGGGGCAGGGGGCACTGAAGCTTTCTTT	CASTLAGAGGTEAFF
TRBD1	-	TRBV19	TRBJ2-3	TGTGCCAGTAGTATAGCTCCGGGACAGGCCACAGATACGCAGTATTTT	CASSIAPGQATDTQYF
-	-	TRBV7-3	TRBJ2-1	TGTGCCAGCAGCTTGGAGGACAATGAGCAGTTCTTC	CASSLEDNEQFF
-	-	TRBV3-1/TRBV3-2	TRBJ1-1	TGTGCCAGCGGGAGAAACACTGAAGCTTTCTTT	CASGRNTEAFF
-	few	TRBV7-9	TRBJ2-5	TGTGCCAGCAGCCCCCGGGATTTCGAGACCCAGTACTTC	CASSPRDFETQYF
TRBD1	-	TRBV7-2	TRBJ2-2	TGTGCCAGCAGCTCGACAGGGGGTCGGACCGGGGAGCTGTTTTTT	CASSSTGGRTGELFF
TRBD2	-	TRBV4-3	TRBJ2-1	TGCGCCAGCAGCCGGAGCGGGAGTGTTGAGCAGTTCTTC	CASSRSGSVEQFF
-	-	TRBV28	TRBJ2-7	TGTGCCAGCAGCCGGACAGATTCCTCCTACGAGCAGTACTTC	CASSRTDSSYEQYF
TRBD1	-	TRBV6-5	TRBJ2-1	TGTGCCAGCAGCACGGGACAGGCGTCCTACAATGAGCAGTTCTTC	CASSTGQASYNEQFF
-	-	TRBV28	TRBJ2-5	TGTGCCAGCAGTAACCCTGGCGGGATCGAGGAGACCCAGTACTTC	CASSNPGGIEETQYF